The rows below give T cell receptor beta chains drawn from one sample of a study of blood T cell repertoires in COVID-19. Profiling relied on immunoSEQ multiplex PCR, and the TCRdb table lists in-frame clones only, not all of them. This sample yields around 400,000 clones, of which roughly 90% are seen a single time; 1.4% to 1.5% belongs to the top ten. Sequencing used PBMCs or T cells enriched from blood (not recorded which). Receptor source: a woman in her late teens or twenties who had been exposed to COVID-19. Each CDR3 is given with its conserved first and last residue. D genes are given only for firm matches. Clone sizes are given selectively: once, few, many, or a class where the clone is expanded.

clone size,D gene,J gene,V gene,CDR3 DNA,CDR3 protein
-,TRBD1,TRBJ1-2,TRBV19,TGTGCCAGTAGTAACCGGGGACAGGGGGTCCGGTATGGCTACACCTTC,CASSNRGQGVRYGYTF
once,TRBD1,TRBJ1-5,TRBV6-1,TGTGCCAGCAGTGACCGCAGGGGGCTGGGCAATCAGCCCCAGCATTTT,CASSDRRGLGNQPQHF
-,-,TRBJ1-3,TRBV6-2/TRBV6-3,TGTGCCAGCAGTCGCAACAGGGACTCTGGAAACACCATATATTTT,CASSRNRDSGNTIYF
few,TRBD1,TRBJ1-6,TRBV18,TGTGCCAGCTCACTGCAGGCAGGGGGAACCTATAATTCACCCCTCCACTTT,CASSLQAGGTYNSPLHF
-,-,TRBJ2-7,TRBV19,TGTGCCAGTAGTACCCAGGTGGGCGAGCAGTACTTC,CASSTQVGEQYF
-,-,TRBJ1-2,TRBV27,TGTGCCAGCAGTGCTCTCAGGGGACAAGGCTATGGCTACACCTTC,CASSALRGQGYGYTF
-,-,TRBJ2-7,TRBV4-3,TGCGCCAGCAGCCAAGAAAGGGGGGGTCCGATGAACTTCGGGACCTACGAGCAGTACTTC,CASSQERGGPMNFGTYEQYF
-,-,TRBJ1-3,TRBV12-1,TGTGCCACACGGGGAGGAGACACCATATATTTT,CATRGGDTIYF
few,TRBD2,TRBJ2-3,TRBV5-1,TGCGCCAGCAGGCTAGCGGGGGCCACAGATACGCAGTATTTT,CASRLAGATDTQYF
once,-,TRBJ2-7,TRBV6-5,TGTGCCAGCAGTTACTCTAGGGGTGGAGAGCAGTACTTC,CASSYSRGGEQYF
-,TRBD2,TRBJ2-1,TRBV27,TGTGCCAGCAGTTTACCCACGGGACTAGGCGGCAATGAGCAGTTCTTC,CASSLPTGLGGNEQFF
-,-,TRBJ2-3,TRBV11-2,TGTGCCAGCAGCTTCAGTCCGGGTCCAAACACAGATACGCAGTATTTT,CASSFSPGPNTDTQYF
-,TRBD2,TRBJ2-3,TRBV7-2,TGTGCCAGCAGCTTAGCCCGCTCATACTCCGAGCGGGGGCATACGCAGTATTTT,CASSLARSYSERGHTQYF
-,-,TRBJ1-2,TRBV18,TGTGCCAGCTCACCAACAGGTGATGGCTACACCTTC,CASSPTGDGYTF
-,-,TRBJ1-1,TRBV28,TGTGCCAGCAGTTTATCGCCCGGCGGGCGGACAGATCTAAAAGCTTTCTTT,CASSLSPGGRTDLKAFF
-,TRBD1,TRBJ2-5,TRBV5-1,TGCGCCAGCAGCGCACCCCGGGACAGGGGCCGGGGGGAGACCCAGTACTTC,CASSAPRDRGRGETQYF
-,-,TRBJ2-1,TRBV28,TGTGCCAGCAGGGCGACAAATAACAATGAGCAGTTCTTC,CASRATNNNEQFF
few,-,TRBJ1-5,TRBV6-1,TGTGCCAGCAGTGAAGCTGAGTCCGAGCAGGGTGGCAATCAGCCCCAGCATTTT,CASSEAESEQGGNQPQHF
-,-,TRBJ2-7,TRBV19,TGTGCCAGTAGTATCGCAGGGGAAGGGGCCTACGAGCAGTACTTC,CASSIAGEGAYEQYF
-,TRBD1,TRBJ2-5,TRBV7-2,TGTGCCAGCAGCTCCCGAAGACAGGGATGGGAAGAGACCCAGTACTTC,CASSSRRQGWEETQYF
-,-,TRBJ1-4,TRBV5-1,TGCGCCAGCAGCTCCCTGGGCGCCGCAAATAATGAAAAACTGTTTTTT,CASSSLGAANNEKLFF
-,TRBD1,TRBJ1-2,TRBV7-9,TGTGCCAGCAGCACAAGGACAGGGCAAGGCTATGGCTACACCTTC,CASSTRTGQGYGYTF
-,-,TRBJ2-5,TRBV10-3,TGTGCCATCAGTCCGGAAGGGGTTAGGGAAGAGACCCAGTACTTC,CAISPEGVREETQYF